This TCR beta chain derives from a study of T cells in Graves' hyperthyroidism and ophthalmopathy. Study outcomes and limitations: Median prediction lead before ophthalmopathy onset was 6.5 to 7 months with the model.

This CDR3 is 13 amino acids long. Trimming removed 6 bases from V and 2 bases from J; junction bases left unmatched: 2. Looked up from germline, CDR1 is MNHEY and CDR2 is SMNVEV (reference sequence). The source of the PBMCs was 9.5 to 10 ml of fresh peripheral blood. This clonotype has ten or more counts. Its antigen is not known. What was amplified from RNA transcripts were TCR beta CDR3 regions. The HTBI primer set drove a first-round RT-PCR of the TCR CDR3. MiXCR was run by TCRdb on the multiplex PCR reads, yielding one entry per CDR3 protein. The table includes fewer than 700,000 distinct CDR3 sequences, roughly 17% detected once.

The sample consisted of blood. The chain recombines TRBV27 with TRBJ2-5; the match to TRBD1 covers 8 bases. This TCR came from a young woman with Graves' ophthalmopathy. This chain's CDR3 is CASSWTGQETQYF. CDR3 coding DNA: TGTGCCAGCAGCTGGACAGGGCAAGAGACCCAGTACTTC.